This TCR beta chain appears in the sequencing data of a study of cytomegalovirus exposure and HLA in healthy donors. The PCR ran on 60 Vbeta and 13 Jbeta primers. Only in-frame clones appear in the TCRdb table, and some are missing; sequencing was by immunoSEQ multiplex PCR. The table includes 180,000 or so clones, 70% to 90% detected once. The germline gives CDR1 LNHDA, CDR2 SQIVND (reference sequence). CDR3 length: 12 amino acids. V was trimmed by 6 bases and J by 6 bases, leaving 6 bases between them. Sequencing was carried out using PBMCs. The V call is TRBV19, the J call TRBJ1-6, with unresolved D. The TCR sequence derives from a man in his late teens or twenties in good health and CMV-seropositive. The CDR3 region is CASRGSNSPLHF. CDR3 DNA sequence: TGTGCCAGTAGGGGGAGTAATTCACCCCTCCACTTT.